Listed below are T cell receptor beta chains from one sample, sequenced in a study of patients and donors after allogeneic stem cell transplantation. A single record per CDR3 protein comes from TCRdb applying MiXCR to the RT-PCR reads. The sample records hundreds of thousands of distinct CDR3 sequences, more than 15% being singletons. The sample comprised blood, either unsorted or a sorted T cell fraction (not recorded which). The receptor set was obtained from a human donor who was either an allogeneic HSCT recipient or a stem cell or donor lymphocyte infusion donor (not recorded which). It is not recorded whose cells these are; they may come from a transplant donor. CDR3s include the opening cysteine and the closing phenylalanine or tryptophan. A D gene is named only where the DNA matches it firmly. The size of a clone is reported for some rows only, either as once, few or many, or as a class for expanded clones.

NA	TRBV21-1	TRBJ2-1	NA	TGTGCCAGCAGCAGGACAACGGTTTACAATGAGCAGTTCTTC	CASSRTTVYNEQFF
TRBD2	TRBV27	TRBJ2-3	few	TGTGCCAGCAGTTCTTGGGAGGGTTCCACAGATACGCAGTATTTT	CASSSWEGSTDTQYF
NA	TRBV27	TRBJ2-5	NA	TGTGCCAGCAGTGGTCAGCAGGGTCAAGAGACCCAGTACTTC	CASSGQQGQETQYF
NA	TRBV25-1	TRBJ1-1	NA	TGTGCCAGCACTAAGAGGGGAGCTGAAGCTTTCTTT	CASTKRGAEAFF
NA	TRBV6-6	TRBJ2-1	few	TGTGCCAGCAGCCCCGGACTACCTGAGCAGTTCTTC	CASSPGLPEQFF
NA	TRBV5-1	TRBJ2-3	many	TGCGCCAGCAGCTTGGCCTACAGGCAGGCAGCTCCTACAGATACGCAGTATTTT	CASSLAYRQAAPTDTQYF
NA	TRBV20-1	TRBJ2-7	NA	TGCAGTGCTAGAGATCCGGGACACCTCTCCTACGAGCAGTACTTC	CSARDPGHLSYEQYF
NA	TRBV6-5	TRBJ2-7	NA	TGTGCCAGCCAACGGGGCTCCTACGAGCAGTACTTC	CASQRGSYEQYF
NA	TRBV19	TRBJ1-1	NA	TGTGCCAGTAGTACCCAGAGGTCCAGGAGCCCAGTTGCTTTCTTT	CASSTQRSRSPVAFF
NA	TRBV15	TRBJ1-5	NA	TGTGCCACCAGCGGACGACAGTCCAATCAGCCCCAGCATTTT	CATSGRQSNQPQHF
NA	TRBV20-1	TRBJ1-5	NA	TGCAGTGCTAGCACCACAGGGACTGGCCAGCCCCAGCATTTT	CSASTTGTGQPQHF
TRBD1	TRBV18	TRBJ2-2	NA	TGTGCCAGCTCACCATCGGGACAGGGGAAGGTCGGGGAGCTGTTTTTT	CASSPSGQGKVGELFF
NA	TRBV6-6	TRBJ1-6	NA	TGTGCCAGCAGTGTAAATTCACCCCTCCACTTT	CASSVNSPLHF
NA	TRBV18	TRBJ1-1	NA	TGTGCCAGCTCAGCGAGTGGGAACACTGAAGCTTTCTTT	CASSASGNTEAFF
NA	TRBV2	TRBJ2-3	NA	TGTGCCAGCATCTCGAGACTAGTATCCGATACGCAGTATTTT	CASISRLVSDTQYF
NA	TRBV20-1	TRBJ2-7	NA	TGCAGTGCTAGTCCTAGTTCTCCAGAATTCTCCTACGAGCAGTACTTC	CSASPSSPEFSYEQYF
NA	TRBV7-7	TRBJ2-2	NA	TGTGCCAGCAGCGAGACTAGATCCGGGGAGCTGTTTTTT	CASSETRSGELFF
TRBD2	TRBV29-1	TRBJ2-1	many	TGCAGCGTTTGGGCTAGCGGGAGGCATGAGCAGTTCTTC	CSVWASGRHEQFF
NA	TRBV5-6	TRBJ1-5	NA	TGTGCCAGCAGCTTACGACAGGCTCTATATAGCAATCAGCCCCAGCATTTT	CASSLRQALYSNQPQHF
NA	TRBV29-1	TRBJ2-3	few	TGCAGCGTCGGGGGCACAGATACGCAGTATTTT	CSVGGTDTQYF
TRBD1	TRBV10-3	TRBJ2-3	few	TGTGCCATCAGTCCGGGACAGGGGGCCCGTAGCACAGATACGCAGTATTTT	CAISPGQGARSTDTQYF
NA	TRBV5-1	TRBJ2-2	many	TGCGCCAGCAGCTTGTTAGGGGTCGCGAACACCGGGGAGCTGTTTTTT	CASSLLGVANTGELFF
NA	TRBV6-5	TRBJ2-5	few	TGTGCCAGCAGCCACCTGACGGGGACCCAGTACTTC	CASSHLTGTQYF